This T cell receptor (beta chain) was found in a study of CD8+ T cells in alopecia areata. In the study overall: Tofacitinib lasted 6 to 18 months, then 6 months off drug. Findings and caveats of the study: Possibly as an HLA-related effect, TCR sharing across patients appeared less clear than in mice.

With regard to this clone: Antigen: not known.

Germline V lookup: CDR1 SGHRS, CDR2 YFSETQ. The CDR3 is made up of 12 amino acids. Trimming took off 0 bases at V and 4 bases at J, with 4 bases between the two ends. Extracted RNA was reverse transcribed into cDNA, the sequencing template. The method was immunoSEQ multiplex PCR; TCRdb's version includes in-frame clones alone and lacks a portion of them. Of fewer than 200,000 clones in the sample, approximately 59% were seen once. This TCR was sampled from a human donor with alopecia areata. The sequenced sample was CD4+ T cells sorted from blood, obtained at week 0. V gene TRBV5-1 combines with J gene TRBJ2-5; D uncertain. The CDR3 spells CASSLALETQYF. CDR3 nucleotides: TGCGCCAGCAGCTTGGCCCTAGAGACCCAGTACTTC.